A single sample gave rise to the 3 T cell receptor beta chains below, sequenced in a study of T cell repertoires in cytomegalovirus infection. These receptors have no known antigen. TCRdb passed the reads through MiXCR, listing each CDR3 protein once. The repertoire has roughly 45,000 distinct CDR3 sequences, roughly 22% of them found once; the top ten carry around a sixth. The specimen was PBMCs, sequenced either directly or after in vitro stimulation (not recorded which). The receptor source for this set is a human donor in good health (CMV status not recorded). Some clones in this sample may be carry-over from other donors' samples.

This clonotype was detected ten times or more. This chain joins TRBV27 and TRBJ1-2; TRBD1 aligns across 8 bases. J gave up 6 bases and V 6 bases, and 9 bases lay outside the gene matches. Germline lookup yields CDR1 MNHEY and CDR2 SMNVEV (reference sequence). The CDR3 sequence is 14 residues long. The CDR3 DNA follows: TGTGCCAGCAGGCGACCGGGACAGGCTGATGGCTACACCTTC. It yields the protein CASRRPGQADGYTF.

This clonotype was counted a few times. The chain uses TRBV6-2 or TRBV6-3 and TRBJ2-1; 9 nucleotides agree with TRBD2. The J segment lost 4 bases and the V segment lost 7 bases, leaving 8 bases of the junction unmatched. The CDR3 covers 15 residues. Germline-derived CDR1 and CDR2 are MNHEY and SVGEGT. The DNA for the CDR3 is TGTGCCAGCATTTCCCTAGCGGGGCCATACAATGAGCAGTTCTTC. Its translation: CASISLAGPYNEQFF.

The table lists this clonotype with a few counts. This chain uses TRBV11-2 with TRBJ2-3, with D possibly called TRBD1 or TRBD2 (6 bases each). V was pared by 5 bases and J by 2 bases, with 17 bases between. The germline gives CDR1 SGHAT, CDR2 FQNNGV. The length of the CDR3 is 16 residues. The CDR3 nucleotides read TGTGCCAGCAGCCCATTGACAGGAGGGATCACAGATACGCAGTATTTT. Its translation: CASSPLTGGITDTQYF.